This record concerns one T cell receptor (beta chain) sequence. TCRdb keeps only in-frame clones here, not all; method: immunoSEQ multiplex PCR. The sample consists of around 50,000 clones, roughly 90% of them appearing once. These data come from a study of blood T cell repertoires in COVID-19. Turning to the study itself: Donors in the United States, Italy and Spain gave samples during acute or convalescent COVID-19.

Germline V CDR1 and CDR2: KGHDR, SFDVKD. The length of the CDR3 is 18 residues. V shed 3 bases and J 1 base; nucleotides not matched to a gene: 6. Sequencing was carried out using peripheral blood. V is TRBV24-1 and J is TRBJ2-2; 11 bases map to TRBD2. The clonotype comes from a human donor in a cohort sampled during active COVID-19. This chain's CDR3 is CATSDPTSGALNTGELFF. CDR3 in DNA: TGTGCCACCAGTGATCCGACTAGCGGGGCGTTGAACACCGGGGAGCTGTTTTTT.